A single T cell receptor (beta chain) is shown here with its context. Measured with immunoSEQ multiplex PCR; TCRdb has only the in-frame clones, and not every one. The table shows some 2,400,000 clones, with around 95% occurring only once. This sample stems from a study of shared clonotypes between healthy human individuals. This CDR3 has 18 residues. V lost 2 bases and J lost 3; bases outside the gene matches: 7. The germline V gene has CDR1 SGHDT and CDR2 YYEEEE. The chain uses TRBV5-6 and TRBJ2-3; 15 bases map to TRBD2. This TCR was sampled from a man aged 18 to 29 in good health. Sequencing was performed on naive CD4+ T cells sorted from blood. As for subset: CD45RA+ positively selected. The CDR3 reads CASSFRTSGGAKTDTQYF. The DNA of the CDR3 is TGTGCCAGCAGCTTCCGGACTAGCGGGGGGGCCAAGACAGATACGCAGTATTTT.